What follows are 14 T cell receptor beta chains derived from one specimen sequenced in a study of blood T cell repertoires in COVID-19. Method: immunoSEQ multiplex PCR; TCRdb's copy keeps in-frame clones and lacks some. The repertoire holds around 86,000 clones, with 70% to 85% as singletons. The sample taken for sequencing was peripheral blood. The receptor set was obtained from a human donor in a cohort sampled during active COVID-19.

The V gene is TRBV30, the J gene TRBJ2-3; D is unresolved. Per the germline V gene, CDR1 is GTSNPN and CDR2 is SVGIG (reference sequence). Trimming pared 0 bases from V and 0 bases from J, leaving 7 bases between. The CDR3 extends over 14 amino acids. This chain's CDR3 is CAWSVTASTDTQYF. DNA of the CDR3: TGTGCCTGGAGTGTAACAGCTAGCACAGATACGCAGTATTTT.

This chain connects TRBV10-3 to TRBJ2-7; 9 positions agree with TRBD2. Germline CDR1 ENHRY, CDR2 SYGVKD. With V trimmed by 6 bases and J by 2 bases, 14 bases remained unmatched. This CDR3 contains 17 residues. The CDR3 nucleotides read TGTGCCATCAGCGCCGGGAGCATCGGCGGGAGGGCCTACGAGCAGTACTTC. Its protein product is CAISAGSIGGRAYEQYF.

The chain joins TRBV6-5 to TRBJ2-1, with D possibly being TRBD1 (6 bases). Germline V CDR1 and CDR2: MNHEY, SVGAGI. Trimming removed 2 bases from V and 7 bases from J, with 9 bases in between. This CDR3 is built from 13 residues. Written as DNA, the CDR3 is TGTGCCAGCAGTTACCCAAGGGGGAATGAGCAGTTCTTC. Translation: CASSYPRGNEQFF.

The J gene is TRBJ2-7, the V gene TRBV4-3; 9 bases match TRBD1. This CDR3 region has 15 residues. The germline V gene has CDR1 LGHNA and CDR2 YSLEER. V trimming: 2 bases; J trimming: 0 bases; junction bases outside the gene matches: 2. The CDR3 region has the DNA TGCGCCAGCAGCCAATTGGACAGGGGCTCCTACGAGCAGTACTTC. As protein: CASSQLDRGSYEQYF.

CDR3 sequence: CASIPPRLQREFITGELFF. CDR3 nucleotide sequence: TGTGCCAGCATTCCCCCCCGTTTGCAGCGGGAGTTTATCACCGGGGAGCTGTTTTTT. The rearrangement uses TRBV2 and TRBJ2-2; 8 nucleotides align to TRBD2. Unmatched junction bases numbered 20, after V lost 7 bases and J lost 4 bases. There are 19 residues in the CDR3. Germline V gene sequence: CDR1 SNHLY, CDR2 FYNNEI. Full variable domain (outside the CDR3, taken from reference TRBV2 and TRBJ2-2): EPEVTQTPSHQVTQMGQEVILRCVPISNHLYFYWYRQILGQKVEFLVSFYNNEISEKSEIFDDQFSVERPDGSNFTLKIRSTKLEDSAMYFCASIPPRLQREFITGELFFGEGSRLTVL.

The CDR3 is CASSRGGSEEQYF. DNA for the CDR3: TGTGCCAGCAGCCGCGGGGGTTCGGAAGAGCAGTACTTC. The chain joins TRBV7-2 to TRBJ2-7; 7 bases are shared with TRBD2. The V segment lost 5 bases and the J segment 7 bases; nucleotides outside the gene matches: 8. The CDR3 is 13 amino acids. In germline, CDR1 is SGHTA, CDR2 FQGNSA.

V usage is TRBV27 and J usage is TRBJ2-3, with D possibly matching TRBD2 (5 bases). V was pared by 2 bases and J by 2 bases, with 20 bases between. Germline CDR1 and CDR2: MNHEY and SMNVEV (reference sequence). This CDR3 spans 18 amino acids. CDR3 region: CASSLSNVVTRHTDTQYF. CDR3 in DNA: TGTGCCAGCAGTTTAAGTAATGTAGTTACTAGACACACAGATACGCAGTATTTT.

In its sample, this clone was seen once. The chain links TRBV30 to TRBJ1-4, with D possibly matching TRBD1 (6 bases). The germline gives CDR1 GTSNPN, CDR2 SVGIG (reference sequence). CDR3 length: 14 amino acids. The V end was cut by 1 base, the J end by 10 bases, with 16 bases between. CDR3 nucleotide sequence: TGTGCCTGGAGTGGAGGGGGGGGGAACAGAAAACTGTTTTTT. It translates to CAWSGGGGNRKLFF.

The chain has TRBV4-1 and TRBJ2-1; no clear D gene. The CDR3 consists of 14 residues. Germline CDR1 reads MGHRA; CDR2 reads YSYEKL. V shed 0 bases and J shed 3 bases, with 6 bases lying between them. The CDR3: CASSQEASYNEQFF. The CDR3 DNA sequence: TGCGCCAGCAGCCAAGAGGCTAGCTACAATGAGCAGTTCTTC.

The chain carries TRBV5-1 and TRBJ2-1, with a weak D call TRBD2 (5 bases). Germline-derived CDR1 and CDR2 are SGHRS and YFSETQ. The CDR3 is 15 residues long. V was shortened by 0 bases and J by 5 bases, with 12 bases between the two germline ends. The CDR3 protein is CASSLALGLHNEQFF. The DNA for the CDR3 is TGCGCCAGCAGCTTGGCACTAGGACTTCACAATGAGCAGTTCTTC.

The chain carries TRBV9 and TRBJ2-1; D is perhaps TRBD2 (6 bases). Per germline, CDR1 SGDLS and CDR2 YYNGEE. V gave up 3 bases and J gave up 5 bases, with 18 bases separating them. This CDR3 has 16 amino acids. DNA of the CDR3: TGTGCCAGCAGCGCCGGGAGCGCGGGACTCAACAATGAGCAGTTCTTC. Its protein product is CASSAGSAGLNNEQFF.

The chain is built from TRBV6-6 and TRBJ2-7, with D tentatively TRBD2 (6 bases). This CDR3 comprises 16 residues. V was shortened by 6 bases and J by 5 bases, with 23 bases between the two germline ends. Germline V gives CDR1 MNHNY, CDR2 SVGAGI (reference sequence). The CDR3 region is CASRPSPGRGGDEQYF. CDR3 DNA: TGTGCCAGCAGACCGAGTCCAGGGCGGGGCGGGGACGAGCAGTACTTC.

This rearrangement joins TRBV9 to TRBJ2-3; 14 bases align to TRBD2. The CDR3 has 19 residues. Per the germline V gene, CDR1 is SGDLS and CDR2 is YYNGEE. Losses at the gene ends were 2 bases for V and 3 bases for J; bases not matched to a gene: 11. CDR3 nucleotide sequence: TGTGCCAGCAGCGTCCAGACTAGCGGGAGGGCCGGGGCGACAGATACGCAGTATTTT. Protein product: CASSVQTSGRAGATDTQYF.

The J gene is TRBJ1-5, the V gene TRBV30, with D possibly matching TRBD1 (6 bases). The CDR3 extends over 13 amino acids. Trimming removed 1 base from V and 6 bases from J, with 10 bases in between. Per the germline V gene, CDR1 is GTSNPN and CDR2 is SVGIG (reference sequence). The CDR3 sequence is CAWSAGGGQPQHF. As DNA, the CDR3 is TGTGCCTGGAGTGCGGGGGGCGGTCAGCCCCAGCATTTT.